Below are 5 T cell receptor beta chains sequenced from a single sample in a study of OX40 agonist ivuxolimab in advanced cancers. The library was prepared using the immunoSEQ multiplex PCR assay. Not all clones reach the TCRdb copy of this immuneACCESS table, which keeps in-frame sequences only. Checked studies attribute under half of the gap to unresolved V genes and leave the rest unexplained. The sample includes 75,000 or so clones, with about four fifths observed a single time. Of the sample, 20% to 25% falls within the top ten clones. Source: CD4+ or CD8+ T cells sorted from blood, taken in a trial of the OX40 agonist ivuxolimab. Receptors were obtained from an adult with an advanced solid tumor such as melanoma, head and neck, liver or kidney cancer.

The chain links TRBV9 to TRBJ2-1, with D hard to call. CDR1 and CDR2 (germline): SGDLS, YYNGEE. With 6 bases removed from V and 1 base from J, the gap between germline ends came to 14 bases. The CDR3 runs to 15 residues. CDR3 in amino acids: CASTRSLVSYNEQFF. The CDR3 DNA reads TGTGCCAGCACCAGGTCACTTGTATCCTACAATGAGCAGTTCTTC. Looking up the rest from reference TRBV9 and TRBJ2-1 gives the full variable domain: DSGVTQTPKHLITATGQRVTLRCSPRSGDLSVYWYQQSLDQGLQFLIQYYNGEERAKGNILERFSAQQFPDLHSELNLSSLELGDSALYFCASTRSLVSYNEQFFGPGTRLTVL.

CDR3 bases: TGTGCCAGCAGCACCGGACAAATTGCAACTAATGAAAAACTGTTTTTT. This translates into CASSTGQIATNEKLFF. The chain has TRBV11-2 and TRBJ1-4; D might be TRBD1 (5 bases). Deletions cut 5 bases from V and 0 bases from J, with 13 bases between. The CDR3 has 16 amino acids. Germline CDR1 SGHAT, CDR2 FQNNGV.

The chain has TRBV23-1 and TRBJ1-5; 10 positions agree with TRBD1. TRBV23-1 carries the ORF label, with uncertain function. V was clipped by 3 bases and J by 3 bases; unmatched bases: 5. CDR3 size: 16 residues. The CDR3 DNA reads TGCGCCAGCAGTCAGGGACAGGGGCAATACAATCAGCCCCAGCATTTT. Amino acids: CASSQGQGQYNQPQHF.

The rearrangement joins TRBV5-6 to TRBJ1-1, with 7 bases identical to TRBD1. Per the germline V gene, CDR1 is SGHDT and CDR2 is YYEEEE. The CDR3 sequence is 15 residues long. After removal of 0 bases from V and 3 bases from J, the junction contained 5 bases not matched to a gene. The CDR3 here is CASSLDDRVDTEAFF. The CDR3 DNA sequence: TGTGCCAGCAGCTTGGACGACAGGGTGGACACTGAAGCTTTCTTT. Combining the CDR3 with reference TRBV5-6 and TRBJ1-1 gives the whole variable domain DAGVTQSPTHLIKTRGQQVTLRCSPKSGHDTVSWYQQALGQGPQFIFQYYEEEERQRGNFPDRFSGHQFPNYSSELNVNALLLGDSALYLCASSLDDRVDTEAFFGQGTRLTVV.

The CDR3 DNA reads as TGTGCCAGTAGTAGTTGGACTAGCGGGTCTCGGGATGAGCAGTTCTTC. It yields the protein CASSSWTSGSRDEQFF. The genes are TRBV19 and TRBJ2-1; 11 nucleotides align to TRBD2. The germline gives CDR1 LNHDA, CDR2 SQIVND (reference sequence). The trim removed 4 bases at V and 8 bases at J, leaving 10 bases unmatched. The CDR3 extends over 16 amino acids.